These T cell receptor beta chains were read from a single sample in a study of cytomegalovirus exposure and HLA in healthy donors. The table came from immunoSEQ multiplex PCR; TCRdb's copy has only in-frame clones and leaves some out. The profile covers approximately 150,000 clones, with roughly 62% appearing a single time and about 1.8% taken by the ten largest. Material for sequencing was PBMCs. These receptors were obtained from a male donor in good health and CMV-seronegative. Both conserved end residues are part of each CDR3. The D gene is left open where the match is weak. For some rows the clone size is stated as once, few or many, or as a class when expanded; others skip it.

j_gene,d_gene,v_gene,abundance,CDR3aa,CDR3nt
TRBJ1-4,NA,TRBV6-1,NA,CASVSSGVIGKLFF,TGTGCCAGCGTCTCGTCAGGGGTAATCGGAAAACTGTTTTTT
TRBJ2-5,NA,TRBV2,few,CASRAGRGTETQYF,TGTGCCAGCAGAGCCGGAAGGGGCACGGAGACCCAGTACTTC
TRBJ1-4,NA,TRBV7-9,once,CASSFTGEKLFF,TGTGCCAGCAGCTTCACCGGTGAAAAACTGTTTTTT
TRBJ1-4,NA,TRBV4-1,NA,CASSPLEEKLFF,TGCGCCAGCAGCCCTTTAGAGGAAAAACTGTTTTTT
TRBJ2-3,TRBD2,TRBV7-7,few,CASSLQDVVAGADTQYF,TGTGCCAGCAGCCTACAAGATGTGGTAGCGGGGGCAGATACGCAGTATTTT
TRBJ1-3,NA,TRBV7-8,few,CASSQGQFFSGNTIYF,TGTGCCAGCAGCCAAGGACAGTTTTTCTCTGGAAACACCATATATTTT
TRBJ2-1,TRBD2,TRBV7-2,NA,CASGIAGAYNEQFF,TGTGCCAGCGGAATAGCGGGGGCTTACAATGAGCAGTTCTTC
TRBJ2-1,NA,TRBV20-1,once,CSAYRVGQFF,TGCAGTGCTTACAGGGTCGGGCAGTTCTTC
TRBJ1-2,NA,TRBV18,few,CASSPTGKTGATNYGYTF,TGTGCCAGCTCACCGACGGGGAAGACAGGCGCGACTAACTATGGCTACACCTTC
TRBJ2-3,NA,TRBV29-1,NA,CSVGGFGGWDTQYF,TGCAGCGTGGGGGGTTTCGGGGGTTGGGATACGCAGTATTTT
TRBJ1-3,NA,TRBV6-5,NA,CASSLGSTGNTIYF,TGTGCCAGCAGTTTGGGCAGTACTGGAAACACCATATATTTT
TRBJ1-1,TRBD1,TRBV7-8,NA,CASSLLDREAFF,TGTGCCAGCAGCTTATTGGACAGGGAAGCTTTCTTT
TRBJ1-5,NA,TRBV2,NA,CASSERQVVGQPQHF,TGTGCCAGCAGTGAACGGCAGGTTGTTGGCCAGCCCCAGCATTTT
TRBJ1-1,NA,TRBV19,NA,CASVRDRGPEAFF,TGTGCCAGTGTGCGGGATCGGGGTCCTGAAGCTTTCTTT
TRBJ1-4,TRBD1,TRBV18,NA,CASSPGTGLEKLFF,TGTGCCAGCTCACCAGGGACAGGTCTTGAAAAACTGTTTTTT
TRBJ1-2,TRBD1,TRBV5-6,NA,CASSLVGMDRVNYGYTF,TGTGCCAGCAGCTTGGTGGGGATGGACAGGGTTAACTATGGCTACACCTTC
TRBJ2-1,TRBD2,TRBV5-1,NA,CASSLGRGGRNEQFF,TGCGCCAGCAGCTTGGGGCGGGGGGGCCGGAATGAGCAGTTCTTC
TRBJ1-4,NA,TRBV29-1,NA,CSVEGGMVGEKLFF,TGCAGCGTTGAAGGAGGGATGGTAGGGGAAAAACTGTTTTTT
TRBJ1-5,NA,TRBV19,few,CASSIPGGNQPQHF,TGTGCCAGTAGTATTCCCGGGGGCAATCAGCCCCAGCATTTT
TRBJ2-7,TRBD1,TRBV14,NA,CASSQLDRSNYEQYF,TGTGCCAGCAGCCAATTGGACAGGTCCAACTACGAGCAGTACTTC
TRBJ2-7,NA,TRBV5-1,NA,CASSLTPTGRAGYEQYF,TGCGCCAGCAGCTTAACCCCCACAGGGAGGGCTGGCTACGAGCAGTACTTC
TRBJ2-5,TRBD2,TRBV4-3,few,CASSQDSTGGPETQYF,TGCGCCAGCAGCCAAGATTCTACGGGGGGGCCGGAGACCCAGTACTTC
TRBJ1-1,TRBD1,TRBV6-5,few,CASGQVTMNTEAFF,TGTGCCAGCGGACAGGTTACAATGAACACTGAAGCTTTCTTT
TRBJ2-7,TRBD1,TRBV10-3,NA,CAIGTGETYEQYF,TGTGCCATTGGGACAGGGGAGACCTACGAGCAGTACTTC
TRBJ1-1,NA,TRBV7-2,NA,CASSLAQGRTEAFF,TGTGCCAGCAGCTTAGCGCAGGGTAGGACTGAAGCTTTCTTT
TRBJ1-3,NA,TRBV19,NA,CASSIDQKEAGTGNTIYF,TGTGCCAGTAGTATAGATCAAAAGGAGGCTGGTACTGGAAACACCATATATTTT
TRBJ2-3,TRBD2,TRBV5-1,NA,CASKSSGQTDTQYF,TGCGCCAGCAAATCTAGCGGGCAAACAGATACGCAGTATTTT
TRBJ1-3,NA,TRBV5-4,few,CASSLRGTGNTIYF,TGTGCCAGCAGCTTGCGGGGTACTGGAAACACCATATATTTT
TRBJ2-2,TRBD2,TRBV27,NA,CASSLKRGGGAGELFF,TGTGCCAGCAGTTTAAAGCGGGGTGGAGGGGCCGGGGAGCTGTTTTTT
TRBJ1-6,NA,TRBV6-5,NA,CASSQLPNLSSPLHF,TGTGCCAGCAGTCAACTACCCAATCTGAGTTCACCCCTCCACTTT
TRBJ2-7,NA,TRBV18,NA,CASSPPAEFYEQYF,TGTGCCAGCTCACCACCGGCAGAATTCTACGAGCAGTACTTC
TRBJ1-2,TRBD1,TRBV18,NA,CASSPEGQGYGYTF,TGTGCCAGCTCACCAGAGGGACAGGGTTATGGCTACACCTTC
TRBJ2-7,TRBD1,TRBV19,NA,CASSIGTGGGYEQYF,TGTGCCAGTAGTATAGGGACAGGGGGCGGCTACGAGCAGTACTTC
TRBJ2-1,NA,TRBV7-9,NA,CASSFPEVGSSEQFF,TGTGCCAGCAGCTTTCCCGAGGTAGGGAGCAGTGAGCAGTTCTTC
TRBJ2-5,TRBD2,TRBV9,NA,CASSVWTGGGQETQYF,TGTGCCAGCAGCGTATGGACCGGCGGGGGGCAAGAGACCCAGTACTTC
TRBJ1-1,NA,TRBV19,NA,CASSFGLYTEAFF,TGTGCCAGTAGTTTTGGGCTATACACTGAAGCTTTCTTT
TRBJ2-1,NA,TRBV5-4,few,CASRSTTGLNEQFF,TGTGCCAGCAGATCAACCACAGGGCTCAATGAGCAGTTCTTC
TRBJ2-7,TRBD1,TRBV30,NA,CASVTPGQGIYEQYF,TGTGCCTCCGTAACTCCGGGACAGGGGATCTACGAGCAGTACTTC
TRBJ1-1,TRBD1,TRBV7-9,few,CASSLQGASTEAFF,TGTGCCAGCAGCTTACAGGGGGCGAGCACTGAAGCTTTCTTT
TRBJ2-1,TRBD1,TRBV7-8,NA,CASSLDRGPHEQFF,TGTGCCAGCAGCTTGGACAGGGGTCCTCATGAGCAGTTCTTC
TRBJ1-3,TRBD1,TRBV5-8,NA,CASSLAGGSGNTIYF,TGTGCCAGCAGCTTGGCAGGGGGCTCTGGAAACACCATATATTTT
TRBJ2-1,TRBD1,TRBV18,NA,CASSPTGDGNEQFF,TGTGCCAGCTCACCGACAGGGGACGGCAATGAGCAGTTCTTC
TRBJ2-7,TRBD2,TRBV28,NA,CASSPPGGSSYEQYF,TGTGCCAGCAGTCCACCGGGGGGGAGCTCCTACGAGCAGTACTTC
TRBJ2-7,NA,TRBV10-3,NA,CAISEFETAASSYEQYF,TGTGCCATCAGTGAGTTTGAAACGGCAGCGAGCTCCTACGAGCAGTACTTC
TRBJ2-4,TRBD2,TRBV5-4,NA,CASSLGLAGGAKNIQYF,TGTGCCAGCAGCTTAGGACTAGCGGGGGGGGCCAAAAACATTCAGTACTTC
TRBJ2-1,NA,TRBV10-3,NA,CAISALAGRNNEQFF,TGTGCCATCAGTGCTCTAGCCGGCAGAAACAATGAGCAGTTCTTC
TRBJ2-7,TRBD1,TRBV2,NA,CASSLDRGHYEQYF,TGTGCCAGCAGCCTCGACAGGGGACACTACGAGCAGTACTTC
TRBJ1-5,NA,TRBV7-9,NA,CASSLLEGQPQHF,TGTGCCAGCAGCTTATTGGAGGGTCAGCCCCAGCATTTT
TRBJ1-4,TRBD1,TRBV5-4,NA,CASSTGQVNEKLFF,TGTGCCAGCAGCACCGGACAGGTTAATGAAAAACTGTTTTTT
TRBJ2-3,NA,TRBV11-2,NA,CASSHPTGTQYF,TGTGCCAGCAGCCACCCCACCGGTACGCAGTATTTT
TRBJ1-2,NA,TRBV4-1,NA,CASSQEGRLIGYTF,TGCGCCAGCAGCCAAGAAGGCAGACTAATTGGCTACACCTTC
TRBJ1-4,TRBD1,TRBV5-4,NA,CASSLGQGGAEKLFF,TGTGCCAGCAGCTTGGGACAGGGTGGGGCTGAAAAACTGTTTTTT
TRBJ1-4,NA,TRBV7-8,NA,CASSLRVAGPIGDEKLFF,TGTGCCAGCAGCCTAAGGGTCGCAGGGCCTATTGGCGATGAAAAACTGTTTTTT
TRBJ1-1,NA,TRBV28,NA,CASSLRGNTEAFF,TGTGCCAGCAGTTTACGCGGGAACACTGAAGCTTTCTTT